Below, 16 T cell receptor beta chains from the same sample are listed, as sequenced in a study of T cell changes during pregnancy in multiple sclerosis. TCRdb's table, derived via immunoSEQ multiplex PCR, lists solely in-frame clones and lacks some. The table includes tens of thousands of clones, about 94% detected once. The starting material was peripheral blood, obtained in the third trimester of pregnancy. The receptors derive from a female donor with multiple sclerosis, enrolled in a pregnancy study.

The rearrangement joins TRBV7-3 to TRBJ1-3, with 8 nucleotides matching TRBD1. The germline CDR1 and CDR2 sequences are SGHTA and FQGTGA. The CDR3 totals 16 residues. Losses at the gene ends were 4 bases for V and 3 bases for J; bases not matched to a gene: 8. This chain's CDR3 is CASSSGAGGIGNTIYF. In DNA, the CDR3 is TGTGCCAGCAGCTCCGGCGCAGGGGGCATTGGAAACACCATATATTTT. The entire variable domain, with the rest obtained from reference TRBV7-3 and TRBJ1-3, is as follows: GAGVSQTPSNKVTEKGKYVELRCDPISGHTALYWYRQSLGQGPEFLIYFQGTGAADDSGLPNDRFFAVRPEGSVSTLKIQRTERGDSAVYLCASSSGAGGIGNTIYFGEGSWLTVV.

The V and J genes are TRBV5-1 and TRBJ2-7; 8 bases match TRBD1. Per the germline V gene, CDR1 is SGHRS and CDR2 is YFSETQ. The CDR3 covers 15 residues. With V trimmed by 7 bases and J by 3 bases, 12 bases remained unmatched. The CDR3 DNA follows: TGCGCCAGCTCCTCCCGTCAGGGGGCTGGCTACGAGCAGTACTTC. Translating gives CASSSRQGAGYEQYF.

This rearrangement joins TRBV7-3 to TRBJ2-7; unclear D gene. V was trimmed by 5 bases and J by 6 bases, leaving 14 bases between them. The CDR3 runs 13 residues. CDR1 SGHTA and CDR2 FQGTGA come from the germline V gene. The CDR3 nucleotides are TGTGCCAGCAGCGCTAGAGCCCTCTCCGAGCAGTACTTC. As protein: CASSARALSEQYF.

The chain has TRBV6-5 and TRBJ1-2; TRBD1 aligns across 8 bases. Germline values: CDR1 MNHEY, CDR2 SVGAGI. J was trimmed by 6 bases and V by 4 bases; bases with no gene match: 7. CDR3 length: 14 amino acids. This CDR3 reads CASSSRTGRDGYTF. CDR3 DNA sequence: TGTGCCAGCAGTTCACGGACAGGGCGCGATGGCTACACCTTC.

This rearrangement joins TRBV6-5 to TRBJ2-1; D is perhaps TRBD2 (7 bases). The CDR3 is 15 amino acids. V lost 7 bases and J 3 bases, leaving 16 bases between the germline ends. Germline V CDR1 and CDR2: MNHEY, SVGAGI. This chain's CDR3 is CASKRGGADYNEQFF. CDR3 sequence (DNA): TGTGCCAGCAAAAGGGGGGGGGCTGACTACAATGAGCAGTTCTTC.

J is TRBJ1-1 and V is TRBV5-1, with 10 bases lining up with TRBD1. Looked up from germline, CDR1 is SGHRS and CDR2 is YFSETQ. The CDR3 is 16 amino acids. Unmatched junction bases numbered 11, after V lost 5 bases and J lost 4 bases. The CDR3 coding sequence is TGCGCCAGCAGACTACCGGTTCGGACAGGGGGCACTGAAGCTTTCTTT. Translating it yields CASRLPVRTGGTEAFF. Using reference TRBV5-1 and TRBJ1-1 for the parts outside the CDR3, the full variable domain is KAGVTQTPRYLIKTRGQQVTLSCSPISGHRSVSWYQQTPGQGLQFLFEYFSETQRNKGNFPGRFSGRQFSNSRSEMNVSTLELGDSALYLCASRLPVRTGGTEAFFGQGTRLTVV.

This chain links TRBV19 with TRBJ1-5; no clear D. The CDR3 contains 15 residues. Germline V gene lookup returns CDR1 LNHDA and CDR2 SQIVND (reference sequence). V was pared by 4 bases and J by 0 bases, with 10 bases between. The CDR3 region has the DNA TGTGCCAGTAGTACCCGGGGAGGTAGCAATCAGCCCCAGCATTTT. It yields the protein CASSTRGGSNQPQHF.

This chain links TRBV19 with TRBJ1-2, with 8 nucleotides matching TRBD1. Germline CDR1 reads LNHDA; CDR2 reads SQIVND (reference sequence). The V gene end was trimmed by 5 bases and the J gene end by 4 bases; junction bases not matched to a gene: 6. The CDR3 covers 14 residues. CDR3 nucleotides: TGTGCCAGTAGTGCCCGCCAGGGGGCCTATGGCTACACCTTC. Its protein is CASSARQGAYGYTF.

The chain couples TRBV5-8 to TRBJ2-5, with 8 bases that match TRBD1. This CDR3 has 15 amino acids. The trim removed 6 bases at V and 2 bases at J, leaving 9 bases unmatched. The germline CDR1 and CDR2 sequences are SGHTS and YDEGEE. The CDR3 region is CASTVSDRDQETQYF. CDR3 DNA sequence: TGTGCCAGCACTGTGTCGGACAGGGATCAAGAGACCCAGTACTTC. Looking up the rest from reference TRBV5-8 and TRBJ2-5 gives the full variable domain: EAGVTQSPTHLIKTRGQQATLRCSPISGHTSVYWYQQALGLGLQFLLWYDEGEERNRGNFPPRFSGRQFPNYSSELNVNALELEDSALYLCASTVSDRDQETQYFGPGTRLLVL.

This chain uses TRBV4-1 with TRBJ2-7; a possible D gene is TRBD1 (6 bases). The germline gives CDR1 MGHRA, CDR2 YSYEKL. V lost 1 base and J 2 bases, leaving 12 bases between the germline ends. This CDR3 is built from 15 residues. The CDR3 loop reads CASSQVGGAPYEQYF. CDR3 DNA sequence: TGCGCCAGCAGCCAAGTTGGGGGCGCGCCCTACGAGCAGTACTTC.

CDR3 in amino acids: CASSLGSTDTQYF. Written as DNA, the CDR3 is TGTGCCAGCAGCTTGGGTAGTACCGATACGCAGTATTTT. This rearrangement joins TRBV5-8 to TRBJ2-3; unclear D gene. Germline CDR1 is SGHTS and CDR2 is YDEGEE. The V end lost 0 bases, the J end lost 6 bases, and 8 bases lay between the germline ends. The CDR3 covers 13 residues.

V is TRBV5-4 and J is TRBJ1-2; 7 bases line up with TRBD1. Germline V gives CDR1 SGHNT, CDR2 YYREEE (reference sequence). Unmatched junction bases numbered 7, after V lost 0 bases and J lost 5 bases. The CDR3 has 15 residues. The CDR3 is CASSLGRGRWYGYTF. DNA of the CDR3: TGTGCCAGCAGCTTGGGAAGGGGGCGCTGGTATGGCTACACCTTC. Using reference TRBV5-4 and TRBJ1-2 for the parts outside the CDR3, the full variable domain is ETGVTQSPTHLIKTRGQQVTLRCSSQSGHNTVSWYQQALGQGPQFIFQYYREEENGRGNFPPRFSGLQFPNYSSELNVNALELDDSALYLCASSLGRGRWYGYTFGSGTRLTVV.

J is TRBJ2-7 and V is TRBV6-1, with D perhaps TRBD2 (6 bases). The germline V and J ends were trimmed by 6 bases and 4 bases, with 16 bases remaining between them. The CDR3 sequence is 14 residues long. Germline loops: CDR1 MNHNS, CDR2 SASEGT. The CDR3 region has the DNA TGTGCCAGCAGATCCGGTAGCGGATATTACGAGCAGTACTTC. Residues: CASRSGSGYYEQYF.

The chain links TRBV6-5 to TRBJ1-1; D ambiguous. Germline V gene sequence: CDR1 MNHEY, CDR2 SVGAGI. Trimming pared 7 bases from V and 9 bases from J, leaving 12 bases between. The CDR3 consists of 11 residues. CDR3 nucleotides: TGTGCCAGCATCCACCGGGGAAAAGCTTTCTTT. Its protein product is CASIHRGKAFF.

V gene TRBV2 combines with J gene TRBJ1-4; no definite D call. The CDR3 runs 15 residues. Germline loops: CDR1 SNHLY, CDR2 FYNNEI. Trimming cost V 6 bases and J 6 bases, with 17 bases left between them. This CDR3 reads CASRRGIGNYEKLFF. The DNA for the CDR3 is TGTGCCAGCAGGAGAGGAATAGGTAACTATGAAAAACTGTTTTTT.

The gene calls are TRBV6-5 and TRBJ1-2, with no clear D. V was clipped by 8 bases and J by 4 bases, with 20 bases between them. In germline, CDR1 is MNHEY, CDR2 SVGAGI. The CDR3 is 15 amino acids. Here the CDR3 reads CASCETSARSYGYTF. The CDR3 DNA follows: TGTGCCAGCTGCGAGACCTCGGCTAGATCCTATGGCTACACCTTC.